The next 24 T cell receptor beta chains were all read from a single sample in a study of cytomegalovirus exposure and HLA in healthy donors. 13 Jbeta primers and 60 Vbeta primers were used for the PCR. Clones were sequenced by immunoSEQ multiplex PCR, and TCRdb holds only the in-frame ones, with some missing. This listing includes tens of thousands of clones. The sequenced sample consisted of PBMCs. These TCRs come from a woman between 40 and 55 years old in good health and CMV-seropositive.

The CDR3 region has the DNA TGTGCCAGCAGCAGGGACAGGGGGCTCCCCGGGGAGCTGTTTTTT. Protein: CASSRDRGLPGELFF. This chain connects TRBV7-3 to TRBJ2-2, with 12 bases lining up with TRBD1. The trim removed 5 bases at V and 6 bases at J, leaving 4 bases unmatched. From germline, CDR1 is SGHTA and CDR2 FQGTGA. The CDR3 length is 15 residues.

The chain links TRBV19 to TRBJ2-7; 12 bases align to TRBD1. Germline CDR1 is LNHDA and CDR2 is SQIVND (reference sequence). The CDR3 has 12 residues. Trimming at V came to 10 bases and at J to 7 bases, leaving 5 bases not matched to a gene. The CDR3 region has the DNA TGTGCCACGGGACAGGGGGCTGGGGAGCAGTACTTC. Residues: CATGQGAGEQYF.

The CDR3 DNA reads as TGTGCCAGCAGTTACGGACAGTTCCAGGGTGCGAACACCATATATTTT. Its protein is CASSYGQFQGANTIYF. The chain employs TRBV6-6 and TRBJ1-3; weak D call: TRBD1 (6 bases). The CDR3 has 16 amino acids. V was clipped by 2 bases and J by 7 bases, with 18 bases between them. Germline values: CDR1 MNHNY, CDR2 SVGAGI (reference sequence).

The genes are TRBV5-6 and TRBJ1-2; 9 bases are shared with TRBD1. V shed 0 bases and J 4 bases; nucleotides not matched to a gene: 13. This CDR3 has 18 residues. The germline V gene encodes CDR1 SGHDT and CDR2 YYEEEE. The CDR3 nucleotides are TGTGCCAGCAGCTTGGCCGGGCCTACGGGACAGGGTTCCTATGGCTACACCTTC. It yields the protein CASSLAGPTGQGSYGYTF.

The CDR3 spells CASSPNGRHRGDGYTF. The DNA of the CDR3 is TGTGCCAGCAGCCCAAACGGCCGCCACAGGGGGGATGGCTACACCTTC. The rearrangement links TRBV7-3 to TRBJ1-2; TRBD1 matches at 8 bases. V trimming: 5 bases; J trimming: 6 bases; junction bases outside the gene matches: 14. The CDR3 totals 16 residues. Germline CDR1 reads SGHTA; CDR2 reads FQGTGA.

The chain combines TRBV7-9 with TRBJ2-2; 10 bases align to TRBD1. V trimming: 5 bases; J trimming: 6 bases; junction bases outside the gene matches: 3. CDR1 SEHNR and CDR2 FQNEAQ come from the germline V gene (reference sequence). The CDR3 consists of 14 residues. CDR3 coding DNA: TGTGCCAGCAGCCCAGGACAGGGGGCCGGGGAGCTGTTTTTT. This translates into CASSPGQGAGELFF.

Concerning this clone itself: At the DNA level, this CDR3 is encoded by other sequences in the same sample as well. This chain links TRBV7-9 with TRBJ2-1; 14 nucleotides line up with TRBD2. V gave up 5 bases and J gave up 0 bases; unmatched junction bases: 6. This CDR3 has 18 residues. CDR1 SEHNR and CDR2 FQNEAQ come from the germline V gene (reference sequence). CDR3 sequence reads: CASSLGTSGSSSYNEQFF. In DNA form, the CDR3 reads TGTGCCAGCAGCCTTGGGACTAGCGGGAGTAGCTCCTACAATGAGCAGTTCTTC.

This chain connects TRBV2 to TRBJ2-1; 7 nucleotides align to TRBD2. The CDR3 extends over 13 amino acids. The trim removed 4 bases at V and 9 bases at J, leaving 6 bases unmatched. Germline V gene data show CDR1 as SNHLY and CDR2 as FYNNEI. CDR3 region: CASSVTSSGEQFF. Here the CDR3 DNA reads TGTGCCAGCAGTGTGACTAGCTCGGGTGAGCAGTTCTTC. Drawing the rest from reference TRBV2 and TRBJ2-1, the complete variable domain is EPEVTQTPSHQVTQMGQEVILRCVPISNHLYFYWYRQILGQKVEFLVSFYNNEISEKSEIFDDQFSVERPDGSNFTLKIRSTKLEDSAMYFCASSVTSSGEQFFGPGTRLTVL.

This chain joins TRBV4-2 and TRBJ2-1, with 11 positions matching TRBD2. The germline V gene encodes CDR1 LGHNA and CDR2 YNFKEQ. The trim removed 4 bases at V and 1 base at J, leaving 9 bases unmatched. CDR3 length: 18 amino acids. The CDR3 loop reads CASSPTPGTSGSYNEQFF. Here the CDR3 DNA reads TGTGCCAGCAGCCCAACCCCCGGGACTAGCGGATCCTACAATGAGCAGTTCTTC.

CDR3 region: CASGGAISSYNEQFF. CDR3 DNA: TGTGCCAGTGGTGGGGCGATCAGCTCCTACAATGAGCAGTTCTTC. The rearrangement links TRBV19 to TRBJ2-1; D may be TRBD1 (5 bases). This CDR3 is built from 15 residues. V lost 8 bases, J lost 0 bases, and 14 bases lay in between. Germline loops: CDR1 LNHDA, CDR2 SQIVND (reference sequence).

V and J are TRBV7-9 and TRBJ2-5, with 7 bases that match TRBD1. CDR3 length: 15 residues. V was clipped by 1 base and J by 2 bases; unmatched bases: 4. Per the germline V gene, CDR1 is SEHNR and CDR2 is FQNEAQ (reference sequence). The CDR3 here is CASSLVGTVQETQYF. CDR3 DNA: TGTGCCAGCAGCTTAGTAGGGACAGTTCAAGAGACCCAGTACTTC. Full variable domain (rest looked up from reference TRBV7-9 and TRBJ2-5): DTGVSQNPRHKITKRGQNVTFRCDPISEHNRLYWYRQTLGQGPEFLTYFQNEAQLEKSRLLSDRFSAERPKGSFSTLEIQRTEQGDSAMYLCASSLVGTVQETQYFGPGTRLLVL.

The chain joins TRBV13 to TRBJ1-3; TRBD1 might be the D (6 bases). V lost 0 bases and J lost 3, with 12 bases in between. Germline CDR1 reads PRHDT; CDR2 reads FYEKMQ (reference sequence). The CDR3 covers 16 residues. The CDR3 DNA reads as TGTGCCAGCAGCTTAGGCCCGACAGGACTTGGAAACACCATATATTTT. It encodes CASSLGPTGLGNTIYF.

Regarding this clone: Sequence at one end of the junction differs from germline and may be a read error. The chain combines TRBV18 with TRBJ2-7, with a tentative D call TRBD1 (5 bases). This CDR3 comprises 13 residues. Germline V gene data show CDR1 as KGHSH and CDR2 as LQKENI. In DNA, the CDR3 is TGTACCAGCTCGGAGTTTGACAGAGCCGAGCAGTACTTC. Translation: CTSSEFDRAEQYF.

This chain joins TRBV18 and TRBJ2-1; perhaps TRBD1 as D (8 bases). The CDR3 length is 13 residues. V was pared by 2 bases and J by 8 bases, with 10 bases between. The germline V gene has CDR1 KGHSH and CDR2 LQKENI. The CDR3 region has the DNA TGTGCCAGCTCACCAACAGGGGGGGATGAGCAGTTCTTC. It yields the protein CASSPTGGDEQFF.

The V call is TRBV6-5, the J call TRBJ1-2, with no clear D. In germline, CDR1 is MNHEY, CDR2 SVGAGI. V was cut by 5 bases and J by 4 bases, with 11 bases left in between. This CDR3 contains 13 residues. CDR3 coding DNA: TGTGCCAGCAGTCCCCTTAACAGCTATGGCTACACCTTC. It yields the protein CASSPLNSYGYTF.

The chain has TRBV4-3 and TRBJ2-2, with 7 bases that match TRBD2. CDR3 length equals 16 residues. J lost 7 bases, V lost 1 base, and 9 bases had no gene match. CDR1 and CDR2 from the germline V gene are LGHNA and YSLEER. This chain's CDR3 is CASSQGWGEGIGELFF. CDR3 in DNA: TGCGCCAGCAGCCAAGGATGGGGGGAGGGGATCGGGGAGCTGTTTTTT.

The chain carries TRBV6-5 and TRBJ1-1; D ambiguous. CDR3 length equals 13 residues. Trimming stripped 0 bases from V and 3 bases from J, with 5 bases between. Germline lookup yields CDR1 MNHEY and CDR2 SVGAGI. CDR3 in amino acids: CASSYSPYTEAFF. CDR3 DNA: TGTGCCAGCAGTTACTCCCCGTACACTGAAGCTTTCTTT.

The J gene is TRBJ1-5, the V gene TRBV28, with a tentative D call TRBD1 (6 bases). Germline V gene data show CDR1 as MDHEN and CDR2 as SYDVKM. CDR3 length: 12 amino acids. Trimming left V 5 bases short and J 7 bases short, with 9 bases between. The CDR3, as DNA: TGTGCCAGCAGTACCGGACAGCAGCCCCAGCATTTT. It translates to CASSTGQQPQHF.

The chain combines TRBV25-1 with TRBJ1-2; 9 nucleotides match TRBD1. The CDR3 contains 14 residues. V lost 3 bases and J lost 8; bases outside the gene matches: 7. Looked up from germline, CDR1 is MGHDK and CDR2 is SYGVNS. CDR3 DNA: TGTGCCAGCAGTGAGGCCGGGACAGGGTTAGGCTACACCTTC. Protein sequence: CASSEAGTGLGYTF.

The rearrangement links TRBV20-1 to TRBJ1-2, with no clear D. The CDR3 extends over 11 amino acids. The germline V and J ends were trimmed by 4 bases and 4 bases, with 7 bases remaining between them. Germline V CDR1 and CDR2: DFQATT, SNEGSKA (reference sequence). The CDR3 is CSATWPYGYTF. DNA for the CDR3: TGCAGTGCTACCTGGCCCTATGGCTACACCTTC.

The rearrangement joins TRBV7-2 to TRBJ1-1; D not certain. The germline V and J ends were trimmed by 1 base and 3 bases, with 9 bases remaining between them. Germline assignment: CDR1 SGHTA and CDR2 FQGNSA. The CDR3 is 14 amino acids. CDR3: CASSLEVTYTEAFF. Written as DNA, the CDR3 is TGTGCCAGCAGCTTAGAGGTGACATACACTGAAGCTTTCTTT.

CDR3 nucleotides: TGTGCCAGCAGTGAAGGGGCGGCCAGGGCTTACGAGCAGTACTTC. This translates into CASSEGAARAYEQYF. The chain joins TRBV6-1 to TRBJ2-7; D perhaps matches TRBD1 (5 bases). Trimming stripped 1 base from V and 4 bases from J, with 14 bases between. The CDR3 consists of 15 residues. Germline values: CDR1 MNHNS, CDR2 SASEGT.

CDR3 sequence reads: CASSFGTPGTDTQYF. The CDR3 bases are TGCGCCAGCAGCTTTGGCACCCCCGGGACAGATACGCAGTATTTT. V and J are TRBV5-1 and TRBJ2-3; D is unclear. Trimming stripped 2 bases from V and 3 bases from J, with 13 bases between. Germline V CDR1 and CDR2: SGHRS, YFSETQ. CDR3 length equals 15 residues.

The chain has TRBV9 and TRBJ1-1; 10 positions match TRBD1. CDR3 length: 13 residues. Germline trimming cut 3 bases from V and 7 bases from J; bases unmatched to any gene: 3. The germline V gene encodes CDR1 SGDLS and CDR2 YYNGEE. The DNA for the CDR3 is TGTGCCAGCAGCGGCCGGGACAGGGGTGAAGCTTTCTTT. Translation gives CASSGRDRGEAFF.